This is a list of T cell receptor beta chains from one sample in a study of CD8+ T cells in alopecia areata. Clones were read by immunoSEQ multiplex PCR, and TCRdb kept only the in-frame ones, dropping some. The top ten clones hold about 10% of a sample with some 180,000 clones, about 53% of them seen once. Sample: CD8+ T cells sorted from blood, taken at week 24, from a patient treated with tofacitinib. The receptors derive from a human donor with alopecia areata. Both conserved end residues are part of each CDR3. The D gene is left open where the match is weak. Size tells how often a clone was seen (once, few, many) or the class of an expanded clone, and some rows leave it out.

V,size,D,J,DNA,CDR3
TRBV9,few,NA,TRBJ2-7,TGTGCCAGCAGCTCCGGGAACCACTACGAGCAGTACTTC,CASSSGNHYEQYF
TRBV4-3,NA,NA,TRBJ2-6,TGCGCCAGCAGCCAAGATAGCTCTGGGGCCAACGTCCTGACTTTC,CASSQDSSGANVLTF
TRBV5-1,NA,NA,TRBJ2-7,TGCGCCAGCAGCTTGGCAGAGTTCGGGACATTCGGCTACGAGCAGTACTTC,CASSLAEFGTFGYEQYF
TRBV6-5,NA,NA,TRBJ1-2,TGTGCCAGCAGTTACTCGCCGGGACCCCCCCTGGATGGCTACACCTTC,CASSYSPGPPLDGYTF
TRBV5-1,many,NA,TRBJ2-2,TGCGCCAGCAGCTACTCTCGGGGGTCCGGGGAGCTGTTTTTT,CASSYSRGSGELFF
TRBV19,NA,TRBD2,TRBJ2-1,TGTGCCAGTACAGGACTAGCGGGGAACGAGCAGTTCTTC,CASTGLAGNEQFF
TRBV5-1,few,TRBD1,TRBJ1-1,TGCGCCAGCAGCTTGGCGACAGGGGGGAACACTGAAGCTTTCTTT,CASSLATGGNTEAFF
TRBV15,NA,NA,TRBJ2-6,TGTGCCACCAGCAGAGACAGGTCTGGGGCCAACGTCCTGACTTTC,CATSRDRSGANVLTF
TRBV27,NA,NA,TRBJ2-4,TGTGCCAGCACCCTAGGGAATGAACAGTACTTC,CASTLGNEQYF
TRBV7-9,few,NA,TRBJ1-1,TGTGCCAGCAGCTTAGGGGGCCAGACTGAAGCTTTCTTT,CASSLGGQTEAFF
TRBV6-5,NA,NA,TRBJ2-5,TGTGCCAGCAGTTTTTCTCAGACCGGGGGCGGAGAGACCCAGTACTTC,CASSFSQTGGGETQYF
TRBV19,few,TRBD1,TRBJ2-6,TGTGCCAGTCGACAGGGGTACAACGTCCTGACTTTC,CASRQGYNVLTF
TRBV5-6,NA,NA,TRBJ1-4,TGTGCCAGCAGCTGGCACCGGGCTGAAAAACTGTTTTTT,CASSWHRAEKLFF
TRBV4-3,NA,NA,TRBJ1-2,TGCGCCAGCAGCCAACTGGACACGGGCATCTATGGCTACACCTTC,CASSQLDTGIYGYTF
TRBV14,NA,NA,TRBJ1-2,TGTGCCAGCAGCCAAGACAGGGGTGGCTATGGCTACACCTTC,CASSQDRGGYGYTF
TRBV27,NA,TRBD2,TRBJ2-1,TGTGCCAGCAGTTTCCGGACTAGCAACAATGAGCAGTTCTTC,CASSFRTSNNEQFF
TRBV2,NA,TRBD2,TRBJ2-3,TGTGCCAGCAGTGAAACTAGCGGGGGGCCAGATACGCAGTATTTT,CASSETSGGPDTQYF
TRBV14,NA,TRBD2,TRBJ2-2,TGTGCCAGCAGCCAAGATGGATCTAGCGGGGGATTGAACACCGGGGAGCTGTTTTTT,CASSQDGSSGGLNTGELFF
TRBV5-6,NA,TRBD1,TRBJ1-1,TGTGCCAGCAGCTTGGGGACAGGGCTCCCTGAAGCTTTCTTT,CASSLGTGLPEAFF
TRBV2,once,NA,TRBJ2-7,TGTGCCAGCAGTGAACCCCCTGGGGAGCAGTACTTC,CASSEPPGEQYF
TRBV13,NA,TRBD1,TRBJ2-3,TGTGCCAGCAGCCGGACAGGGGGAATCGGCACAGATACGCAGTATTTT,CASSRTGGIGTDTQYF
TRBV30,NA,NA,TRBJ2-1,TGTGCCCTACACGACTCCTACAATGAGCAGTTCTTC,CALHDSYNEQFF
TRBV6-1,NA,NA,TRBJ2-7,TGTGCCAGCAGTGAAAGCAGGGAGAGGCCCTACGAGCAGTACTTC,CASSESRERPYEQYF
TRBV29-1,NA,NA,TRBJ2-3,TGCAGCGTTGAGTCAGAATTAGGGCCGACGCAGTATTTT,CSVESELGPTQYF
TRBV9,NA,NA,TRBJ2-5,TGTGCCAGCAGCAACAGGGAGGGGGTTCAAGAGACCCAGTACTTC,CASSNREGVQETQYF
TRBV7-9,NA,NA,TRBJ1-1,TGTGCCAGCAGCTCCAGGGGATCAGGTGCCACTGAAGCTTTCTTT,CASSSRGSGATEAFF
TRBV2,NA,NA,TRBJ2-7,TGTGCCAGCAGTGACGTAGACAGCACCTACGAGCAGTACTTC,CASSDVDSTYEQYF
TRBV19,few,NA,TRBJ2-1,TGTGCCAGTAGTATAGAACAGAACAATGAGCAGTTCTTC,CASSIEQNNEQFF
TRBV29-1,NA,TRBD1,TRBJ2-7,TGCAGCGTTGGTTCACCCGGGACAGAAACGTACGAGCAGTACTTC,CSVGSPGTETYEQYF
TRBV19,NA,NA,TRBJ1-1,TGTGCCAGTAGTTTAACACTGAACACTGAAGCTTTCTTT,CASSLTLNTEAFF
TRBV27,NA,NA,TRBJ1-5,TGTGCCAGCAGTTTACAACAGGATCAGCCCCAGCATTTT,CASSLQQDQPQHF
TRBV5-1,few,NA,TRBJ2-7,TGCGCCAGCAGCAGTGAGACTTTCTACGAGCAGTACTTC,CASSSETFYEQYF
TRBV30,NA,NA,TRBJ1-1,TGTGCCTGGGGGGATATGAACACTGAAGCTTTCTTT,CAWGDMNTEAFF
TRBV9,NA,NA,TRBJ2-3,TGTGCCAGCAGCGTAGAAGATTGGGTTAGTTCAGATACGCAGTATTTT,CASSVEDWVSSDTQYF
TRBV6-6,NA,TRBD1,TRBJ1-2,TGTGCCAGCAGTTACTCGGACAGGGGAGATGGCTACACCTTC,CASSYSDRGDGYTF
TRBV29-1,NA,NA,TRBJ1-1,TGCAGCGTTGTGGCGGGGCCCCTGGAAGCTTTCTTT,CSVVAGPLEAFF
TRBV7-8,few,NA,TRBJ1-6,TGTGCCAGCAGCCACGAAAAGGCCCCCCTGGCCCTCCACTTT,CASSHEKAPLALHF
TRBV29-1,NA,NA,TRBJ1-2,TGCAGCGTTGTGGAGTCCCTTGGCTACACCTTC,CSVVESLGYTF
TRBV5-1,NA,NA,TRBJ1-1,TGCGCCAGCAGCGGGAGGGGACAAATTAACACTGAAGCTTTCTTT,CASSGRGQINTEAFF
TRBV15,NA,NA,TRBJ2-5,TGTGCCACCAGCAGCCTCCGCGGGACCGAGACCCAGTACTTC,CATSSLRGTETQYF
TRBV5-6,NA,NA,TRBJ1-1,TGTGCCAGCAGCTTGGTGGGACCGCAGGGCACTGAAGCTTTCTTT,CASSLVGPQGTEAFF
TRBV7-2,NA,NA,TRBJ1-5,TGTGCCAGCAGCCCTGTTTCGGGGGTAGGTCAGCCCCAGCATTTT,CASSPVSGVGQPQHF
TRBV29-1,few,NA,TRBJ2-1,TGCAGCGTTAAATCGCCTACCTCCCCCTACAATGAGCAGTTCTTC,CSVKSPTSPYNEQFF
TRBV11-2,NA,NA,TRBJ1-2,TGTGCCAGCAGCTTAGATCCAGGGAACTATGGCTACACCTTC,CASSLDPGNYGYTF
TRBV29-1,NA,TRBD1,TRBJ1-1,TGCAGCGGTACAGGGGCTGAAGCTTTCTTT,CSGTGAEAFF
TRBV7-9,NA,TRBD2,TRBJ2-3,TGTGCCAGCAGGGGCCCCAACGCGGGGGGGGCAGATACGCAGTATTTT,CASRGPNAGGADTQYF